The next 15 T cell receptor beta chains were all read from a single sample in a study of shared clonotypes between healthy human individuals. Measured with immunoSEQ multiplex PCR; TCRdb has only the in-frame clones, and not every one. This table has approximately 620,000 clones, roughly 97% appearing once. The sample taken for sequencing was naive CD4+ T cells sorted from blood. Indicated subset: CD45RA+ positively selected. The origin of the receptors is a woman aged 25 to 39 in good health.

The CDR3 here is CASSEFSDRNTEAFF. CDR3 nucleotide sequence: TGTGCCAGCAGTGAATTCTCAGATCGGAACACTGAAGCTTTCTTT. This chain links TRBV25-1 with TRBJ1-1; no firm D call. CDR3 length equals 15 residues. V was pared by 1 base and J by 1 base, with 10 bases between. CDR1 and CDR2 (germline): MGHDK, SYGVNS.

The chain combines TRBV7-9 with TRBJ1-6; weak D call: TRBD1 (5 bases). In germline, CDR1 is SEHNR, CDR2 FQNEAQ (reference sequence). This CDR3 is 16 amino acids long. Trimming pared 0 bases from V and 7 bases from J, leaving 13 bases between. CDR3: CASSLAGAGWNSPLHF. CDR3 DNA sequence: TGTGCCAGCAGCTTAGCGGGCGCAGGGTGGAATTCACCCCTCCACTTT.

V and J are TRBV4-1 and TRBJ1-6; 7 nucleotides align to TRBD1. The germline V gene encodes CDR1 MGHRA and CDR2 YSYEKL. Trimming cost V 4 bases and J 6 bases; bases outside gene matches: 12. The CDR3 runs to 17 residues. CDR3 coding DNA: TGCGCCAGCAGCCCCTTGCCGGGACAGTTTTCTAATTCACCCCTCCACTTT. Its protein is CASSPLPGQFSNSPLHF.

The count of this clone is one. V and J are TRBV6-5 and TRBJ2-3; D unclear. The CDR3 consists of 15 residues. Deletions cut 2 bases from V and 1 base from J, with 10 bases between. CDR1 and CDR2 (germline): MNHEY, SVGAGI. The CDR3 bases are TGTGCCAGCAGTTACGGGGTCTGGGGCACAGATACGCAGTATTTT. Its translation is CASSYGVWGTDTQYF.

J is TRBJ1-5 and V is TRBV6-5, with 7 positions matching TRBD1. The germline V gene encodes CDR1 MNHEY and CDR2 SVGAGI. The CDR3 has 12 amino acids. Trimming cost V 6 bases and J 4 bases; bases outside gene matches: 0. CDR3: CASRQGNQPQHF. The CDR3 DNA is TGTGCCAGCAGACAGGGGAATCAGCCCCAGCATTTT.

The chain employs TRBV27 and TRBJ2-2, with D unclear. The CDR3 contains 14 residues. Germline-derived CDR1 and CDR2 are MNHEY and SMNVEV (reference sequence). V dropped 6 bases and J dropped 2 bases, with 10 bases sitting between them. DNA of the CDR3: TGTGCCAGCAGGCCCTTCGCAAACACCGGGGAGCTGTTTTTT. Amino acids: CASRPFANTGELFF.

This chain joins TRBV6-6 and TRBJ2-2, with D possibly TRBD2 on 6 matching bases. The CDR3 is 12 residues long. From germline, CDR1 is MNHNY and CDR2 SVGAGI (reference sequence). V lost 8 bases and J lost 5, with 9 bases in between. The DNA of the CDR3 is TGTGCCAGCGGGGGGTTAACCGGGGAGCTGTTTTTT. Its translation is CASGGLTGELFF.

The V call is TRBV7-9, the J call TRBJ1-5; 7 nucleotides agree with TRBD1. V shed 2 bases, J shed 2 bases, and the junction held 3 bases outside the gene matches. The V gene's germline CDR1 is SEHNR and CDR2 FQNEAQ (reference sequence). This CDR3 is built from 15 residues. The CDR3 bases are TGTGCCAGCAGCTTACAGGGGGTAGGCAATCAGCCCCAGCATTTT. Its protein product is CASSLQGVGNQPQHF.

The gene calls are TRBV7-9 and TRBJ1-4; D might be TRBD1 (6 bases). Trimming removed 5 bases from V and 4 bases from J, with 17 bases in between. The CDR3 spans 16 residues. Germline CDR1 SEHNR, CDR2 FQNEAQ (reference sequence). CDR3 residues: CASSPTRQASNEKLFF. CDR3 nucleotides: TGTGCCAGCAGCCCCACTAGACAGGCTAGTAATGAAAAACTGTTTTTT.

This rearrangement joins TRBV11-2 to TRBJ2-6, with D unclear. CDR1 and CDR2 from the germline V gene are SGHAT and FQNNGV. The CDR3 sequence is 13 residues long. V was shortened by 5 bases and J by 3 bases, with 5 bases between the two germline ends. CDR3 sequence reads: CASSPDGANVLTF. In DNA, the CDR3 is TGTGCCAGCAGCCCCGATGGGGCCAACGTCCTGACTTTC.

The chain employs TRBV7-2 and TRBJ2-5; possible D gene TRBD2, 5 bases. Between the trimmed V and J ends, which lost 3 bases and 7 bases, there was a span of 12 bases. The CDR3 is 13 residues long. Germline V gives CDR1 SGHTA, CDR2 FQGNSA. The CDR3 protein is CASSFLTEGTQYF. CDR3 nucleotide sequence: TGTGCCAGCAGCTTTCTCACCGAGGGGACCCAGTACTTC.

The chain is built from TRBV5-1 and TRBJ2-1; D is undetermined. Germline CDR1 SGHRS, CDR2 YFSETQ. Trimming left V 5 bases short and J 4 bases short, with 19 bases between. CDR3 length equals 16 residues. In nucleotides, the CDR3 is TGCGCCAGCAGACTGATCCCCGGCAACACATACAATGAGCAGTTCTTC. Protein product: CASRLIPGNTYNEQFF.

This chain joins TRBV2 and TRBJ2-1; 10 positions match TRBD1. This CDR3 is built from 14 residues. Unmatched junction bases numbered 8, after V lost 7 bases and J lost 8 bases. Germline loops: CDR1 SNHLY, CDR2 FYNNEI. DNA of the CDR3: TGTGCCAGCACAGGGACAGGGGAATGGGATGAGCAGTTCTTC. Translated: CASTGTGEWDEQFF.

The chain joins TRBV9 to TRBJ2-3; 10 nucleotides agree with TRBD1. Germline V CDR1 and CDR2: SGDLS, YYNGEE. The CDR3 contains 16 residues. J was trimmed by 0 bases and V by 4 bases; bases with no gene match: 5. The CDR3 protein is CASSPGTGDSTDTQYF. The CDR3 DNA is TGTGCCAGCAGCCCCGGGACAGGGGACAGCACAGATACGCAGTATTTT.

This sequence joins TRBV7-9 and TRBJ2-2, with TRBD2 identical over 13 bases. The CDR3 has 19 residues. The V segment lost 4 bases and the J segment 0 bases; nucleotides outside the gene matches: 8. The V gene's germline CDR1 is SEHNR and CDR2 FQNEAQ (reference sequence). For the CDR3, the DNA is TGTGCCAGCAGCTGGGGGACTAGCGGGACCCTCACGAACACCGGGGAGCTGTTTTTT. It translates to CASSWGTSGTLTNTGELFF.